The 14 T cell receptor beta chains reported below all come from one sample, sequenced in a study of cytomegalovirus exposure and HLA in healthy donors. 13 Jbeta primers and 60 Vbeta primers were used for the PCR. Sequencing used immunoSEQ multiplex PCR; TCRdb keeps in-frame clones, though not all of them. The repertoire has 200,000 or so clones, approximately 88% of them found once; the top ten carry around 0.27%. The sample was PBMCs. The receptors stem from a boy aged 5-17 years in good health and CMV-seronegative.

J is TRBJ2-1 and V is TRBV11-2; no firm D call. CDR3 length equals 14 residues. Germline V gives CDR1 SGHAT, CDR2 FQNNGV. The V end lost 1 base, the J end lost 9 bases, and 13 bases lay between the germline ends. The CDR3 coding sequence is TGTGCCAGCAGCTTAGTCGGTCTCTCGCCTGAGCAGTTCTTC. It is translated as CASSLVGLSPEQFF.

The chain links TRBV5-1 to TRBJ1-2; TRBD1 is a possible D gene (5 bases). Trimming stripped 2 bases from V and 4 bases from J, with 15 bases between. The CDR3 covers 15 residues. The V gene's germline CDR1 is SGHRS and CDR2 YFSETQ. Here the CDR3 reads CASSFSGGTAYGYTF. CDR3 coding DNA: TGCGCCAGCAGCTTTTCCGGGGGTACAGCCTATGGCTACACCTTC.

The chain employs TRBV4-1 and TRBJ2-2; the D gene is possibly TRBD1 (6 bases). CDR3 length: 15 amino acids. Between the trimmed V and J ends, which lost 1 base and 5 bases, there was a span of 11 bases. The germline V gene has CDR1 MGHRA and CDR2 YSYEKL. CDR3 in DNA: TGCGCCAGCAGCCAAGCTGACAGGAGGACCGGGGAGCTGTTTTTT. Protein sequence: CASSQADRRTGELFF.

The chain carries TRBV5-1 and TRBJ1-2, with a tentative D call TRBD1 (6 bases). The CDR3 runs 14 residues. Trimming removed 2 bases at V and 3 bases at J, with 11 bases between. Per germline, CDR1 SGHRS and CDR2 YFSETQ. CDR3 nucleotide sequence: TGCGCCAGCAGCTTTTTACAGGGAGACTATGGCTACACCTTC. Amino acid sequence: CASSFLQGDYGYTF.

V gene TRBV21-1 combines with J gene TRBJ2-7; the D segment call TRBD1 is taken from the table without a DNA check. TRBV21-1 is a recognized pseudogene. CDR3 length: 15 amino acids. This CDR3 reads CASSKYATGSYEQYF. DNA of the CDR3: TGTGCCAGCAGCAAATACGCGACAGGCTCCTACGAGCAGTACTTC.

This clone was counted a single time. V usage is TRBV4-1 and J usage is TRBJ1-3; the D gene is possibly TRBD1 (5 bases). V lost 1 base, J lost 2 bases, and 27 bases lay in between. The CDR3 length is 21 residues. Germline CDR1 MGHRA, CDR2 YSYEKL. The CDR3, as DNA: TGCGCCAGCAGCCAAGTCCTTCCTGCGGGGGGAAAGAGATTGACTGGAAACACCATATATTTT. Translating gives CASSQVLPAGGKRLTGNTIYF.

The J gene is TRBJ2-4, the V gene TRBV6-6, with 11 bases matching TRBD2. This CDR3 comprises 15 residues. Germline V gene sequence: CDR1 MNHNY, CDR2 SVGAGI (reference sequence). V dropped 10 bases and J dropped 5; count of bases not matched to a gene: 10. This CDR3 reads CATLAGGAGENIQYF. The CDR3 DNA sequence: TGTGCCACCTTAGCGGGAGGGGCCGGGGAAAACATTCAGTACTTC.

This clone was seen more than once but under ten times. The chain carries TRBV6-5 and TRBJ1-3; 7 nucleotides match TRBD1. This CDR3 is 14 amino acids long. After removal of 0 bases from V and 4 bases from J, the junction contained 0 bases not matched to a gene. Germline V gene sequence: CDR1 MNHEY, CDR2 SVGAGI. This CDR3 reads CASSYSGGGNTIYF. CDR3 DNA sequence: TGTGCCAGCAGTTACTCAGGGGGCGGAAACACCATATATTTT.

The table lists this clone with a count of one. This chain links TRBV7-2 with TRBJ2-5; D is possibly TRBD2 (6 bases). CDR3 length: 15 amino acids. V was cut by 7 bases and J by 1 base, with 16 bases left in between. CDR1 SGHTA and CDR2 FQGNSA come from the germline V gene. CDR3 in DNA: TGTGCCAGCACCATGGGACTCCCCGGCCAAGAGACCCAGTACTTC. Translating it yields CASTMGLPGQETQYF.

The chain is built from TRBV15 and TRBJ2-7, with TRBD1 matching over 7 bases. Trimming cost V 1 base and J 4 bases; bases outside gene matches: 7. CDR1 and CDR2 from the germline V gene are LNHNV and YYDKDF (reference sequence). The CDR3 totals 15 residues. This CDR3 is CATSRVIGGTYEQYF. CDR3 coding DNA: TGTGCCACCAGCAGAGTCATAGGGGGCACTTACGAGCAGTACTTC.

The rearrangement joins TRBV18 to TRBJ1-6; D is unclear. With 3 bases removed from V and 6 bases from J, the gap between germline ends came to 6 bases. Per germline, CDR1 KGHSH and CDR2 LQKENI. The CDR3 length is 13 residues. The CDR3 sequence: CASSPGSNSPLHF. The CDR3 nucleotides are TGTGCCAGCTCACCTGGCAGTAATTCACCCCTCCACTTT.

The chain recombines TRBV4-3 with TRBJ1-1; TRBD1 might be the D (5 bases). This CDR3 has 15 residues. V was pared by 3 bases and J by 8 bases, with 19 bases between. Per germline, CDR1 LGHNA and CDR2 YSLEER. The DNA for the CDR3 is TGCGCCAGCAGCCACTACTTTCAGGGTGATTTCGAAGCTTTCTTT. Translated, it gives CASSHYFQGDFEAFF.

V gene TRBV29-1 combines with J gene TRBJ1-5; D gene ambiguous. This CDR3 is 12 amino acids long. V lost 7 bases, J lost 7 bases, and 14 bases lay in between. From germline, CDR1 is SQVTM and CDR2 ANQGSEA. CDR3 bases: TGCAGCGCCAAACATGGGAGCCAGCCCCAGCATTTT. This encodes CSAKHGSQPQHF.

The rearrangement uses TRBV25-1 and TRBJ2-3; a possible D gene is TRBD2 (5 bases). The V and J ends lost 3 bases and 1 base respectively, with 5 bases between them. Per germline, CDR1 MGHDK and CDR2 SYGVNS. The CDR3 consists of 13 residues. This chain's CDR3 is CASSDSGTDTQYF. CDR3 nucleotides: TGTGCCAGCAGTGATAGCGGCACAGATACGCAGTATTTT.